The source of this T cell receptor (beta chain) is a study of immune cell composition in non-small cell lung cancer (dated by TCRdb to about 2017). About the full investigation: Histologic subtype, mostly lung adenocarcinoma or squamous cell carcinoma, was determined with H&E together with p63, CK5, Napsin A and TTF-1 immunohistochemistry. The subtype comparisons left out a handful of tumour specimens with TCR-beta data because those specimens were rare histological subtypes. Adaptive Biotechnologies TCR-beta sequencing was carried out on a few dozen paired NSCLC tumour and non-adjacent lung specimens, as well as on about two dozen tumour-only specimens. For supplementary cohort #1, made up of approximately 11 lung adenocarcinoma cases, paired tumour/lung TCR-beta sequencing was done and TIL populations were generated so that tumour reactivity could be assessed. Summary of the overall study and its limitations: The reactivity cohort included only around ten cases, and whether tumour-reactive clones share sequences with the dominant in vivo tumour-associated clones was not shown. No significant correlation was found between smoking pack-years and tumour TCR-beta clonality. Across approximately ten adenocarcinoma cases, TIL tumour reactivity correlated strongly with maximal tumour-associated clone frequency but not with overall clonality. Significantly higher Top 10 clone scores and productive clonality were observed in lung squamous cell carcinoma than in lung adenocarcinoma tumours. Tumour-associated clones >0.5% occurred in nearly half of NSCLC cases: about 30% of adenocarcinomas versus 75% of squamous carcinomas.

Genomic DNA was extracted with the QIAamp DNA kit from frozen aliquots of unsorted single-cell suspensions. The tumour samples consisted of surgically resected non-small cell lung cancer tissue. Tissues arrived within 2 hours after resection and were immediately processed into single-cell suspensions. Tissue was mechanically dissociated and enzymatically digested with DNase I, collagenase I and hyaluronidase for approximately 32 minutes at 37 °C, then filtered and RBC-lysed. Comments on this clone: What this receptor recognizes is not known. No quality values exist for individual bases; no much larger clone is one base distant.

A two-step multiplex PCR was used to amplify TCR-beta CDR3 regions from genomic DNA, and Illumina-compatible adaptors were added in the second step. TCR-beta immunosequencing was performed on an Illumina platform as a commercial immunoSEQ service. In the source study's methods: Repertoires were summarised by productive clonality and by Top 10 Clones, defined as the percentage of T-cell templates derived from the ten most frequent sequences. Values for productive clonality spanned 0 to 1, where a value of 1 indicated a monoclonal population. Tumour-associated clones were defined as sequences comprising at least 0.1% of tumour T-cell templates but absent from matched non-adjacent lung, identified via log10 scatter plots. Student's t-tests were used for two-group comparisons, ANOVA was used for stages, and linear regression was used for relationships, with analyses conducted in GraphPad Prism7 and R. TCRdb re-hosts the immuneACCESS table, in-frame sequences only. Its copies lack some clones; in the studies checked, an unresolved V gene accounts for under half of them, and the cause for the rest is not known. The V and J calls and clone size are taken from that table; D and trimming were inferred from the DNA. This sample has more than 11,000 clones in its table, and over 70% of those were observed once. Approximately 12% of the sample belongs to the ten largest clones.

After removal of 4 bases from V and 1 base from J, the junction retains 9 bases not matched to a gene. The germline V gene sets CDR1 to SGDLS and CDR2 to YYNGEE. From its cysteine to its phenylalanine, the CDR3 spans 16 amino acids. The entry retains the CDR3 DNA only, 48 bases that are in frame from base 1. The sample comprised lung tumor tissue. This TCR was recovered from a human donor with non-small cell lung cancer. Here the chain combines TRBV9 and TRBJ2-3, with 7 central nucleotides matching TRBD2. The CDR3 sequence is CASSPRGLAGTDTQYF. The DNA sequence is TGTGCCAGCAGCCCCCGAGGGCTAGCGGGCACAGATACGCAGTATTTT.